This T cell receptor beta chain originates from a study of cytomegalovirus exposure and HLA in healthy donors. Both 60 Vbeta primers and 13 Jbeta primers went into the PCR. Assay used: immunoSEQ multiplex PCR; TCRdb lists only in-frame clones, some missing. The sample holds around 80,000 clones, around three quarters seen once. CDR1 is LGHNA, CDR2 YSLEER, per germline. The V segment lost 1 base and the J segment 0 bases; nucleotides outside the gene matches: 14. The CDR3 length is 19 residues. A remark on this clone: Its antigen is undetermined.

Study-wide points: An analysis was carried out later, and it reportedly showed fewer N-insertions in an Asian-associated ancestry cluster than the approximately 680-donor mean.

V usage is TRBV4-3 and J usage is TRBJ2-5; 7 nucleotides align to TRBD2. Input material: PBMCs. This sequence originates from a man aged 35-49 years in good health and CMV-seronegative. This CDR3 is CASSQGGSGTRVYQETQYF. The CDR3 bases are TGCGCCAGCAGCCAAGGAGGCAGCGGGACCCGTGTCTACCAAGAGACCCAGTACTTC.